Below, 5 T cell receptor beta chains from the same sample are listed, as sequenced in a study of shared clonotypes between healthy human individuals. Generated by immunoSEQ multiplex PCR, the TCRdb table keeps only in-frame clones and is missing some. The sample carries 2 million to 2.5 million clones, 90% to 97% recorded once. Sequencing was done on a sample of naive CD4+ T cells sorted from blood. As for subset: CD45RA+ positively selected. Source of these receptors: a man aged 18 to 30 in good health.

This clone was observed a single time. V is TRBV9 and J is TRBJ2-2, with a possible D match to TRBD1 (6 bases). The CDR3 totals 15 residues. Per the germline V gene, CDR1 is SGDLS and CDR2 is YYNGEE. The V gene lost 5 bases and the J gene lost 2 bases, with 13 bases spanning the gap. Here the CDR3 reads CASRTGHRNTGELFF. CDR3 in DNA: TGTGCCAGCAGAACGGGACACCGCAACACCGGGGAGCTGTTTTTT.

The chain uses TRBV6-4 and TRBJ1-5, with TRBD1 matching over 7 bases. Trimming took 6 bases from V and 4 from J; bases not matched to a gene: 12. Germline V CDR1 and CDR2: MRHNA, SNTAGT. The CDR3 spans 16 residues. The CDR3 reads CASRLKGQAHNQPQHF. The CDR3 DNA reads TGTGCCAGCAGACTCAAAGGACAGGCACATAATCAGCCCCAGCATTTT.

Written as DNA, the CDR3 is TGTGCCAGCAGCTTAGAGCGACATGAGCAGTTCTTC. Its translation is CASSLERHEQFF. The V and J genes are TRBV7-6 and TRBJ2-1; D ambiguous. V lost 1 base and J lost 8, with 6 bases in between. Germline values: CDR1 SGHVS, CDR2 FNYEAQ. CDR3 length: 12 residues.

The chain recombines TRBV7-2 with TRBJ2-2, with 10 bases identical to TRBD2. Germline V CDR1 and CDR2: SGHTA, FQGNSA. The junction had 5 bases not matched to a gene; V was cut back by 6 bases and J by 4 bases. CDR3 length: 15 amino acids. Written as DNA, the CDR3 is TGTGCCAGCAGTTCTAGCGGGAGATCCACCGGGGAGCTGTTTTTT. Encoded protein: CASSSSGRSTGELFF.

The chain has TRBV4-1 and TRBJ2-3; the D gene could be TRBD1 or TRBD2 (6 bases each). Per germline, CDR1 MGHRA and CDR2 YSYEKL. This CDR3 region has 16 residues. The ends were cut back, 4 bases at V and 2 bases at J, with 16 bases in the middle. The CDR3 here is CASSRGAGPPTDTQYF. CDR3 coding DNA: TGCGCCAGCAGCCGGGGGGCGGGCCCTCCCACAGATACGCAGTATTTT.